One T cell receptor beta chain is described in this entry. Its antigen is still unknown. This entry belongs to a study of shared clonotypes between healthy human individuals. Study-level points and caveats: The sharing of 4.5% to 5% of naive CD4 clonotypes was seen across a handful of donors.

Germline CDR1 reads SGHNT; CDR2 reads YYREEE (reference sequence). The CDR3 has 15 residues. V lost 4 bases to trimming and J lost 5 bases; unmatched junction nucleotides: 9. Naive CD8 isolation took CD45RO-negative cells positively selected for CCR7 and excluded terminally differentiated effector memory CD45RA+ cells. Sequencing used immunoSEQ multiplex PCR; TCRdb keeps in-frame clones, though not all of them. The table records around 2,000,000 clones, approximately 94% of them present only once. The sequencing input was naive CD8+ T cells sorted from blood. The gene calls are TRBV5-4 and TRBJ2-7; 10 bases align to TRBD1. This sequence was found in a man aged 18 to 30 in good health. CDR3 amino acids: CASSGGTGDINEQYF. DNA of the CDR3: TGTGCCAGCAGCGGTGGGACAGGGGATATAAACGAGCAGTACTTC.